Shown below are 2 T cell receptor beta chains from a single sample sequenced in a study of beta chain features in type 1 diabetes. Sequencing targeted expressed TCRB transcripts, as all isolated RNA had been reverse transcribed. Clones were read by immunoSEQ multiplex PCR, and TCRdb kept only the in-frame ones, dropping some. The repertoire consists of roughly 250,000 clones, with over 8.5% occurring once and the leading ten covering 0.03% to 0.04%. Source material: naive CD4+ T cells from blood. Source of these receptors: a young woman in good health.

The rearrangement uses TRBV4-1 and TRBJ2-7; TRBD1 might be the D (5 bases). The CDR3 length is 17 residues. Germline V CDR1 and CDR2: MGHRA, YSYEKL. Trimming took off 3 bases at V and 3 bases at J, with 21 bases between the two ends. CDR3 in amino acids: CASSQKYDGHEFYEQYF. DNA of the CDR3: TGCGCCAGCAGCCAGAAATATGACGGACACGAGTTCTACGAGCAGTACTTC.

The gene calls are TRBV7-9 and TRBJ2-6, with D tentatively TRBD2 (5 bases). Germline CDR1 SEHNR, CDR2 FQNEAQ (reference sequence). V lost 5 bases, J lost 2 bases, and 16 bases lay in between. This CDR3 region has 17 residues. The CDR3 DNA reads as TGTGCCAGCAGCACCTTCACTAGGCAAGCTGGGGCCAACGTCCTGACTTTC. Translated: CASSTFTRQAGANVLTF.